Each of the 26 T cell receptor beta chains below was sequenced from the same sample in a study of blood T cells in healthy people across ages. Sample-barcoded 5' priming and a J-beta primer mix drove a second PCR of 7 to 11 cycles. TCRdb re-analysed the 5' RACE reads in MiXCR, keeping a single row per CDR3 protein. The sample includes 870,000 or so distinct CDR3 sequences, 25% to 30% of them seen just once. The specimen sequenced was blood. These receptors all stem from an elderly woman in good health.

This clonotype was observed at least ten times. The CDR3 region is CSARARSSYNSPLHF. The CDR3 nucleotides are TGCAGTGCTAGGGCTAGGAGCTCCTATAATTCACCCCTCCACTTT. The chain couples TRBV20-1 to TRBJ1-6, with D unresolved. V lost 3 bases, J lost 0 bases, and 9 bases lay in between. The CDR3 has 15 residues. Germline loops: CDR1 DFQATT, CDR2 SNEGSKA (reference sequence).

This clonotype was seen at least ten times. The V gene is TRBV7-9, the J gene TRBJ2-4; D is unresolved. This CDR3 is built from 16 residues. Germline V gene sequence: CDR1 SEHNR, CDR2 FQNEAQ (reference sequence). V lost 5 bases to trimming and J lost 0 bases, with 14 bases between them. In DNA form, the CDR3 reads TGTGCCAGCAGCGAAAGGGTTTTGCTAGCCAAAAACATTCAGTACTTC. It specifies CASSERVLLAKNIQYF.

This clonotype was observed a few times. This may be a read error, as it is one base from a much larger clone. This chain links TRBV20-1 with TRBJ2-1, with 12 bases lining up with TRBD2. Germline CDR1 and CDR2: DFQATT and SNEGSKA (reference sequence). The length of the CDR3 is 12 residues. CDR3 DNA sequence: TGCAGGGCTAGCGCACTAGCGGGGGGGCAGTTCTTC. This sequence encodes CRASALAGGQFF.

This chain links TRBV7-2 with TRBJ2-1; 7 bases align to TRBD1. The CDR3 consists of 14 residues. Germline assignment: CDR1 SGHTA and CDR2 FQGNSA. V lost 10 bases to trimming and J lost 0 bases; unmatched junction nucleotides: 6. The CDR3 DNA reads TGTGCCAAAGGGGGCGCGAGCTCCTACAATGAGCAGTTCTTC. The encoded protein is CAKGGASSYNEQFF.

This clonotype was observed once. The V and J genes are TRBV2 and TRBJ2-5; 8 nucleotides match TRBD1. The J call is uncertain, as TRBJ2-1 better fits the DNA end. CDR1 is SNHLY, CDR2 FYNNEI, per germline. CDR3 size: 15 residues. CDR3 amino acids: CASSRDRSYQETQFF. CDR3 sequence (DNA): TGTGCCAGCAGCAGGGACAGGTCGTACCAAGAGACCCAGTTCTTC.

The sample holds many counts of this clonotype. V is TRBV2 and J is TRBJ2-7; maybe TRBD1 (6 bases). CDR3 length equals 14 residues. V lost 3 bases and J lost 4, with 13 bases in between. In germline, CDR1 is SNHLY, CDR2 FYNNEI. The CDR3 is CASSDGGQLYEQYF. The CDR3 nucleotides are TGTGCCAGCAGTGATGGAGGACAGCTTTACGAGCAGTACTTC.

The chain joins TRBV13 to TRBJ2-1, with 8 bases fitting TRBD1. CDR1 is PRHDT, CDR2 FYEKMQ, per germline (reference sequence). The CDR3 has 13 amino acids. Trimming removed 8 bases from V and 5 bases from J; junction bases left unmatched: 5. The chain's CDR3 is CASELDRDNEQFF. DNA for the CDR3: TGTGCCAGCGAGCTGGACAGGGACAATGAGCAGTTCTTC.

In the case of this clonotype: This may stem from a read error, because a much larger clone lies one nucleotide away. The chain uses TRBV20-1 and TRBJ2-7; 8 bases agree with TRBD2. Per the germline V gene, CDR1 is DFQATT and CDR2 is SNEGSKA (reference sequence). The CDR3 extends over 14 amino acids. CDR3 coding DNA: TGCAGTGCTAGACCCGGGACTAGTGGTTACGTGCAGTACTTC. This sequence encodes CSARPGTSGYVQYF.

This clonotype has only a few counts. The chain joins TRBV15 to TRBJ1-5; no definite D call. Trimming took off 4 bases at V and 4 bases at J, with 14 bases between the two ends. The CDR3 is made up of 15 amino acids. The germline gives CDR1 LNHNV, CDR2 YYDKDF (reference sequence). The CDR3, as DNA: TGTGCCACCAGCACCGCCTACGAAGGGAATCAGCCCCAGCATTTT. Protein: CATSTAYEGNQPQHF.

The chain links TRBV20-1 to TRBJ1-1, with D unresolved. The ends were cut back, 3 bases at V and 1 base at J, with 12 bases in the middle. This CDR3 is built from 14 residues. Germline assignment: CDR1 DFQATT and CDR2 SNEGSKA (reference sequence). The CDR3 DNA reads as TGCAGTGCTAGGGATGCCGGGCCGAACACTGAAGCTTTCTTT. It encodes CSARDAGPNTEAFF.

The genes are TRBV5-1 and TRBJ1-1; D might be TRBD1 (5 bases). Deletions cut 3 bases from V and 6 bases from J, with 15 bases between. Per germline, CDR1 SGHRS and CDR2 YFSETQ. This CDR3 region has 14 residues. For the CDR3, the DNA is TGCGCCAGCAGCTGGGGCAATCGGGCGGCTGAAGCTTTCTTT. Translation: CASSWGNRAAEAFF.

This clonotype has ten or more counts. The chain is built from TRBV7-2 and TRBJ1-4; D uncertain. CDR1 and CDR2 from the germline V gene are SGHTA and FQGNSA. This CDR3 region has 12 residues. V gave up 2 bases and J gave up 11 bases, with 9 bases separating them. The CDR3 DNA reads as TGTGCCAGCAGCTTATACAGAGGGAAACTGTTTTTT. This sequence encodes CASSLYRGKLFF.

Note on this clonotype: The junction and the germline gene differ at one end; a read error may be behind it. This chain links TRBV27 with TRBJ2-5, with D perhaps TRBD1 (7 bases). The J call may be faulty, since TRBJ2-7 better matches the DNA end. CDR1 is MNHEY and CDR2 is SMNVEV in the germline V gene (reference sequence). The CDR3 loop spans 16 amino acids. For the CDR3, the DNA is TGTGTCAGCAGTTTAAGAGTGGCGGGACAGTGTTACGAGCAGTACTTC. Translated, it gives CVSSLRVAGQCYEQYF.

The chain joins TRBV19 to TRBJ2-1; 10 bases match TRBD1. CDR3 length: 18 residues. From germline, CDR1 is LNHDA and CDR2 SQIVND (reference sequence). Trimming took 8 bases from V and 2 from J; bases not matched to a gene: 15. The CDR3 loop reads CASRGTGVPHQTYNEQFF. CDR3 coding DNA: TGTGCCAGTCGCGGGACAGGGGTTCCCCATCAGACCTACAATGAGCAGTTCTTC.

J is TRBJ2-1 and V is TRBV5-1; weak D call: TRBD1 (6 bases). The CDR3 length is 16 residues. Germline V gene data show CDR1 as SGHRS and CDR2 as YFSETQ. The ends were cut back, 0 bases at V and 1 base at J, with 11 bases in the middle. CDR3 amino acids: CASSLDGTTSYNEQFF. CDR3 coding DNA: TGCGCCAGCAGCTTGGACGGGACAACTTCCTACAATGAGCAGTTCTTC.

Note on this clonotype: Just one base apart from a much larger clone, this may be a read error. J is TRBJ2-5 and V is TRBV7-2, with D hard to call. Germline assignment: CDR1 SGHTA and CDR2 FQGNSA. The CDR3 covers 12 residues. V lost 0 bases, J lost 8 bases, and 7 bases lay in between. CDR3 amino acids: CASSLARNTQYF. The DNA for the CDR3 is TGTGCCAGCAGCTTAGCGAGGAACACCCAGTACTTC.

The chain is built from TRBV3-1 and TRBJ2-1; 7 bases agree with TRBD2. The CDR3 sequence is 14 residues long. Germline CDR1 and CDR2: LGHDT and YNNKEL (reference sequence). V lost 4 bases and J lost 13; bases outside the gene matches: 13. CDR3 coding DNA: TGTGCCAGCAGCCTGCGGGGGTTCCAAGAGACCCAGTTCTTC. Amino acids: CASSLRGFQETQFF.

Notes on this clonotype: This may be a read error: a much more frequent sequence differs by one nucleotide. This chain joins TRBV20-1 and TRBJ1-2, with a weak D call TRBD1 (5 bases). The CDR3 totals 15 residues. In germline, CDR1 is DFQATT, CDR2 SNEGSKA (reference sequence). This CDR3 is CNAIPGFLVEYGYTF. The DNA for the CDR3 is TGCAATGCTATTCCAGGGTTCCTTGTGGAGTATGGCTACACCTTC.

This clonotype was detected a few times. J is TRBJ2-3 and V is TRBV11-3; 9 bases are a match to TRBD1. Germline-derived CDR1 and CDR2 are SGHNT and YENEEA. This CDR3 has 15 amino acids. Trimming cost V 4 bases and J 6 bases; bases outside gene matches: 8. CDR3 loop: CASSSGQGGLDTQYF. In nucleotides, the CDR3 is TGTGCCAGCAGCTCGGGACAGGGAGGTTTGGATACGCAGTATTTT. The whole variable domain, filled in from reference TRBV11-3 and TRBJ2-3, reads EAGVVQSPRYKIIEKKQPVAFWCNPISGHNTLYWYLQNLGQGPELLIRYENEEAVDDSQLPKDRFSAERLKGVDSTLKIQPAELGDSAVYLCASSSGQGGLDTQYFGPGTRLTVL.

The chain has TRBV5-1 and TRBJ2-2; TRBD1 matches 8 bases. The CDR3 has 19 amino acids. V lost 4 bases to trimming and J lost 3 bases; unmatched junction nucleotides: 17. CDR1 SGHRS and CDR2 YFSETQ come from the germline V gene. The CDR3 sequence: CASSRGFRTGRGDTGELFF. CDR3 DNA sequence: TGCGCCAGCAGCCGAGGATTTAGGACAGGGCGAGGGGACACCGGGGAGCTGTTTTTT.

V is TRBV24-1 and J is TRBJ2-1, with D possibly being TRBD1 or TRBD2 (7 bases each). V lost 5 bases to trimming and J lost 15 bases, with 25 bases between them. The CDR3 runs to 15 residues. Germline-derived CDR1 and CDR2 are KGHDR and SFDVKD. CDR3 DNA sequence: TGTGCCACCAGTGCCCTACGAGGGTCAGGGGGGGTGAGGTTCTTC. Encoded protein: CATSALRGSGGVRFF.

This clonotype has more than one count but fewer than ten. The genes are TRBV7-9 and TRBJ1-4; TRBD1 aligns across 9 bases. There are 16 residues in the CDR3. The germline V gene encodes CDR1 SEHNR and CDR2 FQNEAQ (reference sequence). V lost 0 bases and J lost 8; bases outside the gene matches: 7. The CDR3 sequence: CASSLALWTGDEKLFF. CDR3 coding DNA: TGTGCCAGCAGCTTAGCGCTCTGGACAGGGGACGAAAAACTGTTTTTT.

This clonotype was recorded many times. The chain is built from TRBV7-2 and TRBJ2-3, with 8 bases matching TRBD1. V was clipped by 6 bases and J by 1 base; unmatched bases: 3. Germline assignment: CDR1 SGHTA and CDR2 FQGNSA. This CDR3 comprises 14 residues. CDR3 in DNA: TGTGCCAGCAGGGGGACAGGCGGCACAGATACGCAGTATTTT. Translating it yields CASRGTGGTDTQYF.

In this sample, this clonotype turned up a few times. The genes are TRBV28 and TRBJ2-2; D is tentatively TRBD1 or TRBD2 (5 bases each). Trimming took 2 bases from V and 1 from J, leaving 8 bases between them. The CDR3 runs to 15 residues. The germline V gene has CDR1 MDHEN and CDR2 SYDVKM. CDR3: CASSLGGQNTGELFF. In nucleotides, the CDR3 is TGTGCCAGCAGTTTAGGAGGACAGAACACCGGGGAGCTGTTTTTT.

Concerning this clonotype itself: One base away lies a much larger clone, so this may be a sequencing read error. This chain uses TRBV20-1 with TRBJ2-5; TRBD1 or TRBD2 may be the D gene (5 bases each). Germline V lookup: CDR1 DFQATT, CDR2 SNEGSKA (reference sequence). V lost 1 base to trimming and J lost 11 bases, with 23 bases between them. The CDR3 sequence is 15 residues long. CDR3 sequence reads: CSARAPTDYFNEQYF. CDR3 in DNA: TGCAGTGCTAGAGCCCCGACAGACTACTTCAATGAGCAGTACTTC.

This clonotype occurred many times. The chain couples TRBV7-9 to TRBJ2-5; D is ambiguous. Germline loops: CDR1 SEHNR, CDR2 FQNEAQ (reference sequence). This CDR3 region has 12 residues. V shed 3 bases and J shed 2 bases, with 4 bases lying between them. The CDR3 nucleotides are TGTGCCAGCAGCTTCGGGCAAGAGACCCAGTACTTC. This sequence encodes CASSFGQETQYF.